The 22 T cell receptor beta chains in this list originate from one sample, sequenced in a study of metastatic and nonmetastatic thyroid tumors. From the PCR reads, TCRdb re-called clones with MiXCR. The data show some 35,000 clones, 35% to 45% seen once. No treatment had been given to any patient before thyroid surgery. The sequencing sample was made of tumor tissue. The receptors derive from a female donor with papillary thyroid cancer or a benign thyroid nodule (not recorded which). Some clones in this sample may be carry-over from other donors' samples.

This clone came up a few times. V gene TRBV6-5 combines with J gene TRBJ2-1, with a tentative D call TRBD1 (6 bases). The germline gives CDR1 MNHEY, CDR2 SVGAGI. Trimming shortened V by 2 bases and J by 3 bases, and 8 bases separated the two germline ends. This CDR3 has 14 amino acids. This CDR3 reads CASSYQDSYNEQFF. DNA of the CDR3: TGTGCCAGCAGTTACCAGGACAGCTACAATGAGCAGTTCTTC.

The gene calls are TRBV3-1 and TRBJ2-7; D gene ambiguous. The germline V gene has CDR1 LGHDT and CDR2 YNNKEL (reference sequence). The V end was cut by 1 base, the J end by 4 bases, with 8 bases between. The CDR3 is made up of 13 amino acids. The CDR3 spells CASSQGAKYEQYF. The CDR3 DNA reads TGTGCCAGCAGCCAAGGGGCCAAATACGAGCAGTACTTC.

This clone is medium-sized (0.01 to 0.1%) by share. As DNA, the CDR3 is TGCAGTGCTAACGCACCGGGACAGGGTAACACAGATACGCAGTATTTT. Its protein is CSANAPGQGNTDTQYF. J is TRBJ2-3 and V is TRBV20-1, with 9 bases matching TRBD1. J was trimmed by 2 bases and V by 4 bases; bases with no gene match: 10. In germline, CDR1 is DFQATT, CDR2 SNEGSKA (reference sequence). The CDR3 has 16 amino acids.

On this clone itself: This is likely a read error, given that the CDR3 carries no conserved phenylalanine or tryptophan at its end. The chain joins TRBV30 to TRBJ2-1; 7 bases align to TRBD1. The ends lost 1 base at V and 9 bases at J; junction bases unmatched: 0. Germline-derived CDR1 and CDR2 are GTSNPN and SVGIG (reference sequence). The CDR3 contains 11 residues. CDR3 amino acids: CAWSAGGEQFI. The CDR3 DNA reads as TGTGCCTGGAGTGCAGGGGGTGAGCAGTTCATC.

This clone was counted only a few times. This sequence joins TRBV28 and TRBJ2-7; 8 nucleotides align to TRBD1. Germline V CDR1 and CDR2: MDHEN, SYDVKM. The ends lost 8 bases at V and 6 bases at J; junction bases unmatched: 15. The CDR3 totals 15 residues. The CDR3: CASRLQGAGTREQYF. The DNA of the CDR3 is TGTGCCAGCCGCCTCCAGGGGGCCGGTACCCGCGAGCAGTACTTC.

The V and J genes are TRBV7-8 and TRBJ2-1, with unresolved D. CDR1 and CDR2 (germline): SGHVS, FQNEAQ. Between the trimmed V and J ends, which lost 5 bases and 9 bases, there was a span of 17 bases. The CDR3 spans 14 residues. This chain's CDR3 is CASSPAGGVGEQFF. CDR3 bases: TGTGCCAGCAGCCCCGCCGGTGGGGTGGGTGAGCAGTTCTTC. The whole variable domain, filled in from reference TRBV7-8 and TRBJ2-1, reads GAGVSQSPRYKVAKRGQDVALRCDPISGHVSLFWYQQALGQGPEFLTYFQNEAQLDKSGLPSDRFFAERPEGSVSTLKIQRTQQEDSAVYLCASSPAGGVGEQFFGPGTRLTVL.

The chain joins TRBV6-1 to TRBJ2-7; 16 bases fit TRBD2. V trimming: 5 bases; J trimming: 6 bases; junction bases outside the gene matches: 10. This CDR3 is 17 amino acids long. Germline V gives CDR1 MNHNS, CDR2 SASEGT. CDR3 in DNA: TGTGCCAGCAGTACTACCGGGACTAGCGGGAGGGCCGGCGAGCAGTACTTC. This translates into CASSTTGTSGRAGEQYF.

The V gene is TRBV19, the J gene TRBJ2-2, with 9 bases that match TRBD1. The CDR3 totals 15 residues. Germline V gene data show CDR1 as LNHDA and CDR2 as SQIVND (reference sequence). With 5 bases clipped from V and 5 bases from J, the junction kept 6 bases outside the gene matches. The CDR3 bases are TGTGCCAGTAGTTCCGGGACAGGGAGGACCGGGGAGCTGTTTTTT. It yields the protein CASSSGTGRTGELFF.

V and J are TRBV28 and TRBJ1-1, with D perhaps TRBD1 (6 bases). The ends were cut back, 6 bases at V and 5 bases at J, with 19 bases in the middle. Per germline, CDR1 MDHEN and CDR2 SYDVKM. The CDR3 extends over 15 amino acids. The CDR3 protein is CASSLAQGLGTEAFF. CDR3 in DNA: TGTGCCAGCAGCTTAGCGCAGGGGCTCGGGACTGAAGCTTTCTTT.

The chain is built from TRBV2 and TRBJ1-1; no reliable D call. The germline V gene encodes CDR1 SNHLY and CDR2 FYNNEI. Trimming took 7 bases from V and 4 from J, leaving 16 bases between them. This CDR3 is 14 amino acids long. For the CDR3, the DNA is TGTGCCAGCATGGGAGGTCGGGCTATCACTGAAGCTTTCTTT. This translates into CASMGGRAITEAFF. Full variable domain (outside the CDR3, taken from reference TRBV2 and TRBJ1-1): EPEVTQTPSHQVTQMGQEVILRCVPISNHLYFYWYRQILGQKVEFLVSFYNNEISEKSEIFDDQFSVERPDGSNFTLKIRSTKLEDSAMYFCASMGGRAITEAFFGQGTRLTVV.

V gene TRBV27 combines with J gene TRBJ2-7; a weak D match, TRBD2 (6 bases). The CDR3 length is 14 residues. V lost 2 bases to trimming and J lost 0 bases, with 8 bases between them. Germline assignment: CDR1 MNHEY and CDR2 SMNVEV (reference sequence). The CDR3 coding sequence is TGTGCCAGCAGTTTACTAGCGAGCTCCTACGAGCAGTACTTC. It codes for CASSLLASSYEQYF.

The chain carries TRBV7-6 and TRBJ2-1, with D perhaps TRBD2 (6 bases). Germline CDR1 SGHVS, CDR2 FNYEAQ. The CDR3 length is 15 residues. The V end lost 5 bases, the J end lost 4 bases, and 15 bases lay between the germline ends. The CDR3 nucleotides read TGTGCCAGCAGCCCCTTGGTAGCGGAATACAATGAGCAGTTCTTC. Protein product: CASSPLVAEYNEQFF.

A few counts support this clone. The chain couples TRBV28 to TRBJ2-3; D possibly uses TRBD1 or TRBD2 (6 bases each). CDR1 is MDHEN, CDR2 SYDVKM, per germline. The CDR3 runs to 14 residues. V lost 8 bases, J lost 4 bases, and 16 bases lay in between. Written as DNA, the CDR3 is TGTGCCAGCTCGAGAGGGGGGAAGGCAGATACGCAGTATTTT. Translated, it gives CASSRGGKADTQYF.

This clone was seen only a few times. The CDR3 bases are TGTGCCAGCAGTGTAGCGGGAGGGAGAATCAATGAGCAGTTCTTC. Its protein product is CASSVAGGRINEQFF. The J gene is TRBJ2-1, the V gene TRBV6-1; 11 bases map to TRBD2. CDR3 length equals 15 residues. CDR1 is MNHNS, CDR2 SASEGT, per germline. After removal of 4 bases from V and 6 bases from J, the junction contained 5 bases not matched to a gene.

Concerning this clone: One base away lies a much larger clone, so this may be a sequencing read error. The J gene is TRBJ1-1, the V gene TRBV9, with TRBD1 matching 8 bases. In germline, CDR1 is SGDLS, CDR2 YYNGEE. The CDR3 length is 14 residues. J was trimmed by 6 bases and V by 4 bases; bases with no gene match: 8. The CDR3 sequence is CASSTGTGSAEAFF. The CDR3 DNA follows: TGTGCCAGCAGCACAGGGACAGGAAGCGCTGAAGCTTTCTTT.

The rearrangement links TRBV20-1 to TRBJ1-2; weak D call: TRBD1 (5 bases). V shed 7 bases and J shed 1 base, with 13 bases lying between them. CDR1 is DFQATT, CDR2 SNEGSKA, per germline (reference sequence). CDR3 size: 13 residues. The CDR3 is CSVRSQGNYGYTF. For the CDR3, the DNA is TGCAGTGTTAGGAGCCAGGGTAACTATGGCTACACCTTC.

V is TRBV6-2 or TRBV6-3 and J is TRBJ1-1; 7 bases map to TRBD1. CDR1 is MNHEY, CDR2 SVGEGT, per germline. The junction had 2 bases not matched to a gene; V was cut back by 0 bases and J by 4 bases. There are 14 residues in the CDR3. CDR3 amino acids: CASSYSAGGTEAFF. DNA for the CDR3: TGTGCCAGCAGTTACTCGGCAGGGGGCACTGAAGCTTTCTTT.

This clone was seen repeatedly, ten times or more. At one end, the junction sequence differs from germline, possibly due to a read error. The CDR3 coding sequence is TGTGCCAGCAGCTTCCCAAGGCACAGGTCGAAATATGAAAAACTGCTTTTT. This translates into CASSFPRHRSKYEKLLF. This chain uses TRBV5-8 with TRBJ1-4; D is possibly TRBD1 (5 bases). Germline-derived CDR1 and CDR2 are SGHTS and YDEGEE. The CDR3 contains 17 residues.

In its sample, this clone ranks as large. The V gene is TRBV28, the J gene TRBJ2-4; TRBD2 is a possible D gene (6 bases). The germline V and J ends were trimmed by 3 bases and 6 bases, with 18 bases remaining between them. The germline CDR1 and CDR2 sequences are MDHEN and SYDVKM. The CDR3 consists of 16 residues. This CDR3 reads CASSLGGMGPSNIQYF. The CDR3 region has the DNA TGTGCCAGCAGTTTGGGGGGTATGGGTCCCTCAAACATTCAGTACTTC. Based on the CDR3 plus reference TRBV28 and TRBJ2-4, the full variable domain is DVKVTQSSRYLVKRTGEKVFLECVQDMDHENMFWYRQDPGLGLRLIYFSYDVKMKEKGDIPEGYSVSREKKERFSLILESASTNQTSMYLCASSLGGMGPSNIQYFGAGTRLSVL.

The V call is TRBV6-2 or TRBV6-3, the J call TRBJ1-6; weak D call: TRBD1 (6 bases). V was trimmed by 2 bases and J by 7 bases, leaving 12 bases between them. Germline V gives CDR1 MNHEY, CDR2 SVGEGT. The CDR3 is 15 residues long. The CDR3 region is CASSYGGTWNSPLHF. The CDR3 DNA reads as TGTGCCAGCAGTTACGGAGGGACATGGAATTCACCCCTCCACTTT.

The chain carries TRBV2 and TRBJ2-2, with D perhaps matching TRBD2 (5 bases). Deletions cut 6 bases from V and 3 bases from J, with 14 bases between. Germline lookup yields CDR1 SNHLY and CDR2 FYNNEI. The CDR3 is made up of 15 amino acids. The CDR3 nucleotides read TGTGCCAGCAGCGTAGACTACTCTGACACCGGGGAGCTGTTTTTT. Its translation: CASSVDYSDTGELFF.

The DNA of the CDR3 is TGCGCCAGCAGCGTCACAGGGAAGGAGGGCTACACCTTC. Residues: CASSVTGKEGYTF. The V call is TRBV5-1, the J call TRBJ1-2; D may be TRBD1 (6 bases). Per the germline V gene, CDR1 is SGHRS and CDR2 is YFSETQ. The CDR3 loop spans 13 amino acids. Deletions cut 4 bases from V and 8 bases from J, with 15 bases between.